Following are 14 T cell receptor beta chains from one sample sequenced in a study of blood T cell repertoires in COVID-19. The repertoire was sequenced with immunoSEQ multiplex PCR; TCRdb's copy has only in-frame clones and lacks some. Among under 250,000 clones listed, over 70% were seen once. The sequenced sample consisted of peripheral blood. The source of these receptors is a woman of 80 years or more with acute or convalescent COVID-19.

There are many counts of this clone. The rearrangement links TRBV2 to TRBJ2-3; 7 bases line up with TRBD1. Germline V gene sequence: CDR1 SNHLY, CDR2 FYNNEI. After removal of 6 bases from V and 0 bases from J, the junction contained 6 bases not matched to a gene. The CDR3 runs to 15 residues. The CDR3 nucleotides read TGTGCCAGCAGCACCAGACAGGGTAGCACAGATACGCAGTATTTT. Its translation: CASSTRQGSTDTQYF.

This clone has just a few counts. The chain uses TRBV5-1 and TRBJ2-5; TRBD1 is a possible D gene (6 bases). The CDR3 runs to 13 residues. V lost 2 bases to trimming and J lost 5 bases, with 10 bases between them. Germline CDR1 is SGHRS and CDR2 is YFSETQ. CDR3 protein: CASSFPTGETQYF. CDR3 in DNA: TGCGCCAGCAGCTTCCCAACAGGGGAGACCCAGTACTTC.

A single count supports this clone. V and J are TRBV28 and TRBJ1-3; D possibly corresponds to TRBD1 (5 bases). Germline V gene lookup returns CDR1 MDHEN and CDR2 SYDVKM. The CDR3 spans 15 residues. V was pared by 2 bases and J by 4 bases, with 12 bases between. The CDR3 reads CASSLRGAGGNTIYF. The CDR3 DNA reads as TGTGCCAGCAGTTTACGGGGCGCGGGGGGAAACACCATATATTTT. Looking up the rest from reference TRBV28 and TRBJ1-3 gives the full variable domain: DVKVTQSSRYLVKRTGEKVFLECVQDMDHENMFWYRQDPGLGLRLIYFSYDVKMKEKGDIPEGYSVSREKKERFSLILESASTNQTSMYLCASSLRGAGGNTIYFGEGSWLTVV.

CDR3 in amino acids: CASSQGDRSPYF. CDR3 coding DNA: TGTGCCAGTAGTCAAGGGGACAGGTCGCCGTACTTC. The chain joins TRBV19 to TRBJ2-7; 8 nucleotides match TRBD1. The CDR3 contains 12 residues. CDR1 and CDR2 (germline): LNHDA, SQIVND (reference sequence). The trim removed 5 bases at V and 12 bases at J, leaving 9 bases unmatched.

V usage is TRBV2 and J usage is TRBJ2-2, with 8 bases matching TRBD2. The CDR3 spans 14 residues. Unmatched junction bases numbered 2, after V lost 8 bases and J lost 0 bases. CDR1 is SNHLY and CDR2 is FYNNEI in the germline V gene. In DNA form, the CDR3 reads TGTGCCAGCCATAGCGGGGCGAACACCGGGGAGCTGTTTTTT. As protein: CASHSGANTGELFF. Based on the CDR3 plus reference TRBV2 and TRBJ2-2, the full variable domain is EPEVTQTPSHQVTQMGQEVILRCVPISNHLYFYWYRQILGQKVEFLVSFYNNEISEKSEIFDDQFSVERPDGSNFTLKIRSTKLEDSAMYFCASHSGANTGELFFGEGSRLTVL.

The chain recombines TRBV6-2 or TRBV6-3 with TRBJ1-1, with TRBD1 identical over 7 bases. Trimming at V came to 1 base and at J to 1 base, leaving 3 bases not matched to a gene. The CDR3 length is 15 residues. Germline lookup yields CDR1 MNHEY and CDR2 SVGEGT. The CDR3 loop is CASSYYGQENTEAFF. The CDR3 DNA is TGTGCCAGCAGTTACTACGGACAGGAGAACACTGAAGCTTTCTTT.

The chain links TRBV5-1 to TRBJ2-3, with 9 bases lining up with TRBD2. The CDR3 covers 14 residues. Germline V lookup: CDR1 SGHRS, CDR2 YFSETQ. Trimming took 2 bases from V and 4 from J; bases not matched to a gene: 2. The CDR3 spells CASSFVAGADTQYF. The CDR3 DNA reads as TGCGCCAGCAGCTTTGTAGCGGGAGCAGATACGCAGTATTTT. Together with reference TRBV5-1 and TRBJ2-3, the CDR3 gives the full variable domain: KAGVTQTPRYLIKTRGQQVTLSCSPISGHRSVSWYQQTPGQGLQFLFEYFSETQRNKGNFPGRFSGRQFSNSRSEMNVSTLELGDSALYLCASSFVAGADTQYFGPGTRLTVL.

This clone was counted once. The chain links TRBV7-2 to TRBJ1-4, with D unclear. This CDR3 is 14 amino acids long. Per the germline V gene, CDR1 is SGHTA and CDR2 is FQGNSA. With 0 bases removed from V and 2 bases from J, the gap between germline ends came to 4 bases. The CDR3 loop reads CASSLAGTNEKLFF. The DNA for the CDR3 is TGTGCCAGCAGCTTAGCCGGGACTAATGAAAAACTGTTTTTT.

The rearrangement joins TRBV6-5 to TRBJ1-2, with TRBD1 matching over 11 bases. J lost 5 bases, V lost 8 bases, and 7 bases had no gene match. The CDR3 is 14 residues long. Germline V gives CDR1 MNHEY, CDR2 SVGAGI. CDR3 in DNA: TGTGCCAGCCGGGACAGGGGGACTCGTTATGGCTACACCTTC. Translation: CASRDRGTRYGYTF.

The chain links TRBV29-1 to TRBJ1-2; TRBD1 agrees at 11 bases. J lost 6 bases, V lost 7 bases, and 7 bases had no gene match. The CDR3 sequence is 13 residues long. CDR1 and CDR2 from the germline V gene are SQVTM and ANQGSEA. CDR3 protein: CSGGQGAGNGYTF. As DNA, the CDR3 is TGCAGCGGCGGACAGGGGGCGGGGAATGGCTACACCTTC.

The chain uses TRBV5-1 and TRBJ1-1; D remains unclear. Per the germline V gene, CDR1 is SGHRS and CDR2 is YFSETQ. The V end lost 4 bases, the J end lost 1 base, and 8 bases lay between the germline ends. This CDR3 comprises 13 residues. The CDR3 bases are TGCGCCAGCAGCCAAAACAGGAACACTGAAGCTTTCTTT. As protein: CASSQNRNTEAFF.

This rearrangement joins TRBV4-1 to TRBJ1-1; 9 nucleotides align to TRBD1. V was clipped by 4 bases and J by 0 bases; unmatched bases: 6. Germline CDR1 reads MGHRA; CDR2 reads YSYEKL. The CDR3 consists of 16 residues. CDR3 in amino acids: CASSLSGTGLNTEAFF. In DNA, the CDR3 is TGCGCCAGCAGCCTTTCCGGGACAGGGCTGAACACTGAAGCTTTCTTT.

This chain uses TRBV4-1 with TRBJ2-1, with 9 bases aligning to TRBD1. The CDR3 totals 18 residues. The trim removed 2 bases at V and 4 bases at J, leaving 12 bases unmatched. Germline values: CDR1 MGHRA, CDR2 YSYEKL. The CDR3 region is CASSQSLLTGQGYNEQFF. The CDR3 DNA follows: TGCGCCAGCAGCCAAAGCCTCCTAACGGGACAGGGATACAATGAGCAGTTCTTC.

The CDR3 DNA reads as TGTGCCAGTAGTATCGGCGCGGGAGACTACGAGCAGTACTTC. It is translated as CASSIGAGDYEQYF. V gene TRBV19 combines with J gene TRBJ2-7; 7 bases map to TRBD2. CDR3 length: 14 residues. V dropped 3 bases and J dropped 3; count of bases not matched to a gene: 5. Germline V CDR1 and CDR2: LNHDA, SQIVND (reference sequence).